Listed here are 31 T cell receptor beta chains from one sample, sequenced in a study of blood T cells in healthy people across ages. Next came a second PCR, run for roughly 6 to 11 cycles, which used a sample-barcoded 5' primer along with a J-beta primer mix. TCRdb analysed the 5' RACE reads with MiXCR anew, one entry per CDR3 protein. The repertoire has hundreds of thousands of distinct CDR3 sequences, about three fifths of them found once; the top ten carry about 20%. The specimen sequenced was blood. The receptors derive from a man younger than 45 in good health.

CDR3 amino acids: CASRGLAVATVSYNEQYF. The CDR3 nucleotides are TGTGCCAGCAGGGGACTAGCGGTGGCCACTGTCTCCTACAATGAGCAGTACTTC. The V and J genes are TRBV12-3 or TRBV12-4 and TRBJ2-7, with 11 bases matching TRBD2. The CDR3 consists of 18 residues. After removal of 6 bases from V and 7 bases from J, the junction contained 20 bases not matched to a gene.

This clonotype has only a few counts. The CDR3 loop is CATSRVKAGDTEQYF. DNA for the CDR3: TGTGCCACCAGCAGAGTTAAAGCGGGAGACACCGAGCAGTACTTC. The chain employs TRBV15 and TRBJ2-7, with TRBD2 matching over 8 bases. Losses at the gene ends were 1 base for V and 6 bases for J; bases not matched to a gene: 8. Germline V gene lookup returns CDR1 LNHNV and CDR2 YYDKDF (reference sequence). CDR3 size: 15 residues.

A single count supports this clonotype. A read error may explain this, as a much larger clone is one base away. This rearrangement joins TRBV29-1 to TRBJ2-1, with 9 bases lining up with TRBD2. The germline V gene has CDR1 SQVTM and CDR2 ANQGSEA. Germline trimming cut 4 bases from V and 10 bases from J; bases unmatched to any gene: 8. The CDR3 length is 13 residues. The CDR3: CSVAVAGVGEQFF. As DNA, the CDR3 is TGCAGCGTTGCGGTAGCGGGAGTAGGGGAGCAGTTCTTC.

The V call is TRBV10-1, the J call TRBJ2-7; either TRBD1 or TRBD2 may supply D (5 bases each). Germline V gene lookup returns CDR1 WNHNN and CDR2 SYGVQD (reference sequence). V was shortened by 6 bases and J by 0 bases, with 12 bases between the two germline ends. CDR3 length: 14 residues. The CDR3 sequence: CASSGDGHSYEQYF. Written as DNA, the CDR3 is TGCGCCAGCAGCGGGGACGGGCACTCCTACGAGCAGTACTTC.

This clonotype came up many times. V usage is TRBV7-2 and J usage is TRBJ2-3; 10 bases fit TRBD2. V gave up 5 bases and J gave up 2 bases; unmatched junction bases: 10. Germline V gene lookup returns CDR1 SGHTA and CDR2 FQGNSA. This CDR3 has 17 residues. CDR3 sequence: CASSQSRLAGLTDTQYF. The DNA for the CDR3 is TGTGCCAGCAGCCAGAGTCGACTAGCGGGCCTCACAGATACGCAGTATTTT.

V gene TRBV3-1 combines with J gene TRBJ2-7, with no clear D. The V end was cut by 4 bases, the J end by 4 bases, with 20 bases between. Germline CDR1 is LGHDT and CDR2 is YNNKEL (reference sequence). This CDR3 is 16 amino acids long. In DNA, the CDR3 is TGTGCCAGCAGCCGATCAGGTGCAGGTAGGAATTACGAGCAGTACTTC. It encodes CASSRSGAGRNYEQYF.

The rearrangement uses TRBV4-2 and TRBJ1-4, with D perhaps matching TRBD1 (6 bases). Trimming removed 3 bases at V and 8 bases at J, with 19 bases between. The CDR3 loop spans 16 amino acids. Germline V gives CDR1 LGHNA, CDR2 YNFKEQ. CDR3 amino acids: CASSQDGGLAEEKLFF. DNA of the CDR3: TGTGCCAGCAGCCAGGACGGGGGGCTGGCTGAAGAAAAACTGTTTTTT.

CDR3 region: CASSFLADYNEQFF. DNA for the CDR3: TGTGCCAGCAGTTTTCTAGCGGACTACAATGAGCAGTTCTTC. This sequence joins TRBV6-5 and TRBJ2-1; 7 bases line up with TRBD2. The CDR3 sequence is 14 residues long. J lost 3 bases, V lost 4 bases, and 3 bases had no gene match. CDR1 is MNHEY and CDR2 is SVGAGI in the germline V gene.

There are a few counts of this clonotype. This rearrangement joins TRBV5-1 to TRBJ2-5; 8 positions agree with TRBD1. This CDR3 spans 14 amino acids. Germline loops: CDR1 SGHRS, CDR2 YFSETQ. J gave up 4 bases and V 4 bases, and 6 bases lay outside the gene matches. CDR3 amino acids: CASSLQTGGETQYF. In DNA form, the CDR3 reads TGCGCCAGCAGCCTCCAAACAGGGGGAGAGACCCAGTACTTC.

This clonotype has a handful of counts. The J gene is TRBJ2-4, the V gene TRBV29-1; TRBD1 agrees at 7 bases. Near its end, the DNA agrees better with TRBJ2-7, so the J call may be wrong. The CDR3 is 15 amino acids. Germline V gene lookup returns CDR1 SQVTM and CDR2 ANQGSEA. The CDR3 DNA sequence: TGCAGCGCGGCCACGCCGGGACAGATGACCTACGAGCAGTACTTC. Its protein is CSAATPGQMTYEQYF.

This clonotype was seen only a few times. This chain uses TRBV6-6 with TRBJ2-7, with D hard to call. The CDR3 is made up of 14 amino acids. Trimming removed 2 bases from V and 7 bases from J, with 15 bases in between. CDR1 and CDR2 (germline): MNHNY, SVGAGI (reference sequence). CDR3 residues: CASSYVDTASEQYF. Written as DNA, the CDR3 is TGTGCCAGCAGTTACGTCGACACAGCTTCGGAGCAGTACTTC.

The gene calls are TRBV3-1 and TRBJ1-1, with D unresolved. There are 13 residues in the CDR3. CDR1 is LGHDT, CDR2 YNNKEL, per germline (reference sequence). V was pared by 2 bases and J by 1 base, with 5 bases between. The CDR3 is CASSQTPNTEAFF. The CDR3 DNA sequence: TGTGCCAGCAGCCAAACACCGAACACTGAAGCTTTCTTT.

This clonotype was counted a few times. This chain connects TRBV3-1 to TRBJ1-1; D gene ambiguous. The CDR3 sequence is 14 residues long. Per germline, CDR1 LGHDT and CDR2 YNNKEL (reference sequence). V was pared by 3 bases and J by 3 bases, with 11 bases between. CDR3 coding DNA: TGTGCCAGCAGCCAGGTAGCCTCGGACACTGAAGCTTTCTTT. Amino acids: CASSQVASDTEAFF.

This clonotype was seen a few times. The V and J genes are TRBV7-2 and TRBJ2-1, with 11 bases aligning to TRBD2. Per germline, CDR1 SGHTA and CDR2 FQGNSA. The CDR3 length is 15 residues. Trimming removed 5 bases from V and 5 bases from J; junction bases left unmatched: 5. CDR3 nucleotide sequence: TGTGCCAGCAGCGCTATAGCGGGAGGGCACAATGAGCAGTTCTTC. This codes for CASSAIAGGHNEQFF.

The gene calls are TRBV11-1 and TRBJ1-2, with 7 bases that match TRBD1. The CDR3 has 16 residues. Germline V gene data show CDR1 as SGHAT and CDR2 as FQDESV (reference sequence). V dropped 5 bases and J dropped 5; count of bases not matched to a gene: 14. CDR3 in DNA: TGTGCCAGCAGCCACTCAGTCGGGACAGCCGTTTATGGCTACACCTTC. Its protein is CASSHSVGTAVYGYTF.

This clonotype was recorded many times. The rearrangement links TRBV7-2 to TRBJ2-3; D is possibly TRBD2 (6 bases). Trimming removed 4 bases at V and 2 bases at J, with 16 bases between. The germline gives CDR1 SGHTA, CDR2 FQGNSA. The CDR3 consists of 16 residues. The CDR3: CASSSRTTSYTDTQYF. Here the CDR3 DNA reads TGTGCCAGCAGCTCGCGGACTACTTCATACACAGATACGCAGTATTTT.

The chain is built from TRBV18 and TRBJ2-5; TRBD2 matches at 7 bases. The CDR3 consists of 14 residues. Looked up from germline, CDR1 is KGHSH and CDR2 is LQKENI. The J segment lost 3 bases and the V segment lost 0 bases, leaving 1 base of the junction unmatched. The CDR3: CASSPPTSEETQYF. The DNA for the CDR3 is TGTGCCAGCTCACCACCAACTAGCGAAGAGACCCAGTACTTC.

This clonotype was recorded a few times. The V and J genes are TRBV5-1 and TRBJ1-2; unclear D gene. Trimming stripped 0 bases from V and 8 bases from J, with 11 bases between. CDR1 is SGHRS, CDR2 YFSETQ, per germline. The CDR3 has 13 residues. The CDR3 reads CASSLDGLRGYTF. The CDR3 DNA reads TGCGCCAGCAGCTTGGACGGGCTACGAGGCTACACCTTC.

This clonotype has a handful of counts. A read error may account for a junction end that differs from germline. The chain carries TRBV7-7 and TRBJ2-7; D gene uncertain. The CDR3 runs to 13 residues. Germline V gene lookup returns CDR1 SSHAT and CDR2 FNYEAQ (reference sequence). The CDR3 sequence is CASSLGPRHEQYF. DNA for the CDR3: TGTGCTAGCAGCTTAGGACCACGCCACGAGCAGTACTTC.

This clonotype has more than one count but fewer than ten. The J gene is TRBJ1-3, the V gene TRBV20-1; D not resolved. Trimming stripped 4 bases from V and 0 bases from J, with 7 bases between. Germline V lookup: CDR1 DFQATT, CDR2 SNEGSKA (reference sequence). The length of the CDR3 is 13 residues. This CDR3 is CSATGLSGNTIYF. The DNA of the CDR3 is TGCAGTGCTACCGGCCTCTCTGGAAACACCATATATTTT.

This clonotype was picked up many times. The chain links TRBV20-1 to TRBJ1-2; TRBD1 agrees at 7 bases. J was trimmed by 7 bases and V by 6 bases; bases with no gene match: 8. This CDR3 comprises 12 residues. CDR1 is DFQATT and CDR2 is SNEGSKA in the germline V gene (reference sequence). In DNA, the CDR3 is TGCAGTGCCGTGGACAGGATCTTTGGCTACACCTTC. Translating it yields CSAVDRIFGYTF.

This clonotype came up a few times. V gene TRBV13 combines with J gene TRBJ1-2; no reliable D call. Trimming pared 5 bases from V and 5 bases from J, leaving 12 bases between. CDR3 length equals 13 residues. Germline V gene sequence: CDR1 PRHDT, CDR2 FYEKMQ (reference sequence). DNA of the CDR3: TGTGCCAGCAGCGGACCCTCTCGGTATGGCTACACCTTC. It is translated as CASSGPSRYGYTF. The full variable domain, its missing parts supplied by reference TRBV13 and TRBJ1-2, is AAGVIQSPRHLIKEKRETATLKCYPIPRHDTVYWYQQGPGQDPQFLISFYEKMQSDKGSIPDRFSAQQFSDYHSELNMSSLELGDSALYFCASSGPSRYGYTFGSGTRLTVV.

This chain joins TRBV6-6 and TRBJ2-1, with D uncertain. V lost 6 bases to trimming and J lost 3 bases, with 9 bases between them. The CDR3 sequence is 13 residues long. Germline V gene data show CDR1 as MNHNY and CDR2 as SVGAGI (reference sequence). CDR3 nucleotide sequence: TGTGCCAGCAGAGGTTCACTCTACAATGAGCAGTTCTTC. It yields the protein CASRGSLYNEQFF.

The chain employs TRBV4-3 and TRBJ2-2, with 8 bases identical to TRBD2. The trim removed 4 bases at V and 6 bases at J, leaving 7 bases unmatched. Germline values: CDR1 LGHNA, CDR2 YSLEER. The CDR3 covers 15 residues. CDR3 sequence: CASSRGVGGAGELFF. In nucleotides, the CDR3 is TGCGCCAGCAGCCGGGGAGTCGGGGGGGCCGGGGAGCTGTTTTTT.

The chain combines TRBV29-1 with TRBJ2-2; weak D call: TRBD2 (5 bases). The CDR3 spans 14 residues. CDR1 and CDR2 from the germline V gene are SQVTM and ANQGSEA. Trimming removed 0 bases from V and 6 bases from J, with 11 bases in between. The CDR3 DNA follows: TGCAGCGTTGAAGATAGTTGGGAGTCCGGGGAGCTGTTTTTT. It is translated as CSVEDSWESGELFF.

This chain joins TRBV30 and TRBJ2-7, with TRBD1 identical over 7 bases. The J call may be in error: the DNA end matches TRBJ2-5 better. Germline CDR1 and CDR2: GTSNPN and SVGIG (reference sequence). The CDR3 runs to 14 residues. For the CDR3, the DNA is TGTGCCTGGACACAGGGGAGCCAAGGGGAGACCCAGTACTTC. This translates into CAWTQGSQGETQYF.

The chain links TRBV9 to TRBJ2-5; D call uncertain. The CDR3 has 15 residues. The germline V gene has CDR1 SGDLS and CDR2 YYNGEE. Trimming took off 0 bases at V and 5 bases at J, with 14 bases between the two ends. CDR3 loop: CASSVGPFKGETQYF. CDR3 nucleotide sequence: TGTGCCAGCAGCGTAGGGCCATTCAAAGGGGAGACCCAGTACTTC.

CDR3 amino acids: CASSYSGGAAEAFF. CDR3 bases: TGTGCCAGCAGTTACAGTGGGGGAGCGGCTGAAGCTTTCTTT. V and J are TRBV6-2 or TRBV6-3 and TRBJ1-1, with D maybe TRBD1 (5 bases). The CDR3 is 14 amino acids. Germline loops: CDR1 MNHEY, CDR2 SVGEGT. Between the trimmed V and J ends, which lost 2 bases and 6 bases, there was a span of 13 bases.

This clonotype turned up a few times. This chain uses TRBV20-1 with TRBJ2-1; the D is unclear. Germline CDR1 DFQATT, CDR2 SNEGSKA (reference sequence). V gave up 5 bases and J gave up 7 bases, with 12 bases separating them. The CDR3 is 12 amino acids. CDR3: CSAGAERNEQFF. CDR3 sequence (DNA): TGCAGTGCTGGAGCCGAGCGAAATGAGCAGTTCTTC.

The chain couples TRBV29-1 to TRBJ1-1; D gene unclear. V was pared by 4 bases and J by 10 bases, with 16 bases between. Germline V gives CDR1 SQVTM, CDR2 ANQGSEA. This CDR3 region has 12 residues. The CDR3 here is CSVAPLGLVAFF. CDR3 nucleotides: TGCAGCGTTGCTCCTCTCGGACTGGTAGCTTTCTTT.

This clonotype was seen a few times. The genes are TRBV6-1 and TRBJ2-1; tentatively, D is TRBD1 (6 bases). Trimming took off 4 bases at V and 3 bases at J, with 16 bases between the two ends. This CDR3 region has 16 residues. In germline, CDR1 is MNHNS, CDR2 SASEGT. The CDR3 DNA reads TGTGCCAGCAGTGCTTCAGGGGCCCGAGTCTACAATGAGCAGTTCTTC. Protein product: CASSASGARVYNEQFF.